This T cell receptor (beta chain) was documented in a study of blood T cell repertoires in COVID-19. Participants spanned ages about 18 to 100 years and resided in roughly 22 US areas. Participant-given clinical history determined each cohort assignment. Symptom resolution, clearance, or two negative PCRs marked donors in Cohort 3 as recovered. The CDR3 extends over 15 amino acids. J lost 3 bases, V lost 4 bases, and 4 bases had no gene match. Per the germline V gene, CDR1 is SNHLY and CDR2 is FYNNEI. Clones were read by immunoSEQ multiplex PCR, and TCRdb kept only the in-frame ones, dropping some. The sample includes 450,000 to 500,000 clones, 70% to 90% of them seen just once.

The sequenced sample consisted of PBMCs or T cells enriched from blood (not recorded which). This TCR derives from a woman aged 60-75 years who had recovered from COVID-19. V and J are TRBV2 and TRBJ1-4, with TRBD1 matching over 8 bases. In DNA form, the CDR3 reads TGTGCCAGCAGTGGCCGACAGGGGTCTAATGAAAAACTGTTTTTT. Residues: CASSGRQGSNEKLFF.